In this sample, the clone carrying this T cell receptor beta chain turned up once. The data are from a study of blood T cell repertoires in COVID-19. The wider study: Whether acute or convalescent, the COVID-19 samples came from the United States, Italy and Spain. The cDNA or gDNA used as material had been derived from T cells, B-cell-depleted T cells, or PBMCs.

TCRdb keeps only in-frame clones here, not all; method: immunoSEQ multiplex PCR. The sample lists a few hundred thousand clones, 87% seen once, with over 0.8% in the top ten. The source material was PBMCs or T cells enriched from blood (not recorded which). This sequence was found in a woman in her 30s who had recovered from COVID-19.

CDR3 sequence reads: CASSRDISYEQYF. In DNA, the CDR3 is TGCGCCAGCAGCCGCGACATCTCCTACGAGCAGTACTTC. The chain links TRBV5-1 to TRBJ2-7, with D uncertain. Germline lookup yields CDR1 SGHRS and CDR2 YFSETQ. V was trimmed by 4 bases and J by 0 bases, leaving 8 bases between them. This CDR3 has 13 residues.